This T cell receptor (beta chain) was captured in a study of blood T cell repertoires in COVID-19. Data came from immunoSEQ multiplex PCR; TCRdb stores just in-frame clones and leaves some out. The data show roughly 200,000 clones, about 76% seen once. The sequenced sample was peripheral blood. The clonotype originates from a woman aged 35 to 49 with COVID-19, enrolled during active disease.

As DNA, the CDR3 is TGTGCCAGCAGCTCTACGTACAGGGACTACGAGCAGTACTTC. Translating gives CASSSTYRDYEQYF. J is TRBJ2-7 and V is TRBV7-2, with a possible D match to TRBD1 (6 bases). Germline CDR1 is SGHTA and CDR2 is FQGNSA. The CDR3 is 14 residues long. Deletions cut 4 bases from V and 3 bases from J, with 13 bases between.